These 30 T cell receptor beta chains were sequenced from one sample in a study of blood T cell repertoires in COVID-19. Data came from immunoSEQ multiplex PCR; TCRdb stores just in-frame clones and leaves some out. The sample includes fewer than 350,000 clones, around 90% of them seen just once. Sequencing was performed on PBMCs or T cells enriched from blood (not recorded which). Receptor source: a woman between 18 and 30 years old with acute COVID-19.

The genes are TRBV9 and TRBJ2-7; TRBD2 aligns across 10 bases. The junction had 11 bases not matched to a gene; V was cut back by 0 bases and J by 5 bases. CDR3 length: 17 residues. The germline CDR1 and CDR2 sequences are SGDLS and YYNGEE. CDR3 in amino acids: CASSVVPSGSGNHEQYF. CDR3 coding DNA: TGTGCCAGCAGCGTAGTGCCTAGCGGGAGTGGAAACCACGAGCAGTACTTC.

J is TRBJ1-4 and V is TRBV18; D perhaps matches TRBD1 (5 bases). CDR1 and CDR2 from the germline V gene are KGHSH and LQKENI. CDR3 length equals 14 residues. Deletions cut 3 bases from V and 7 bases from J, with 12 bases between. The CDR3 protein is CASSPGHRFEKLFF. In DNA form, the CDR3 reads TGTGCCAGCTCACCTGGCCACAGGTTTGAAAAACTGTTTTTT. Full variable domain (remainder filled in from reference TRBV18 and TRBJ1-4): NAGVMQNPRHLVRRRGQEARLRCSPMKGHSHVYWYRQLPEEGLKFMVYLQKENIIDESGMPKERFSAEFPKEGPSILRIQQVVRGDSAAYFCASSPGHRFEKLFFGSGTQLSVL.

This chain links TRBV4-1 with TRBJ2-1; 8 nucleotides match TRBD2. The CDR3 is 17 residues long. The V gene end was trimmed by 4 bases and the J gene end by 1 base; junction bases not matched to a gene: 9. Germline V gene lookup returns CDR1 MGHRA and CDR2 YSYEKL. Here the CDR3 reads CASSLTTSGQSYNEQFF. The DNA of the CDR3 is TGCGCCAGCAGCCTCACAACTAGCGGCCAATCCTACAATGAGCAGTTCTTC.

The chain has TRBV15 and TRBJ1-6; TRBD1 is a possible D gene (5 bases). The CDR3 sequence is 15 residues long. Trimming shortened V by 0 bases and J by 9 bases, and 12 bases separated the two germline ends. Germline V lookup: CDR1 LNHNV, CDR2 YYDKDF (reference sequence). CDR3 region: CATSRDGGGSSPLHF. For the CDR3, the DNA is TGTGCCACCAGCAGAGATGGGGGGGGGAGTTCACCCCTCCACTTT.

The chain employs TRBV7-8 and TRBJ1-6; 9 bases agree with TRBD1. This CDR3 is 15 amino acids long. The germline V gene encodes CDR1 SGHVS and CDR2 FQNEAQ. The trim removed 0 bases at V and 14 bases at J, leaving 8 bases unmatched. Here the CDR3 reads CASSLARGTGTTLHF. The CDR3, as DNA: TGTGCCAGCAGCTTAGCGCGGGGGACAGGGACCACCCTCCACTTT.

This chain joins TRBV7-9 and TRBJ2-1, with D tentatively TRBD1 (6 bases). This CDR3 has 16 residues. V lost 5 bases and J 2 bases, leaving 16 bases between the germline ends. Germline V gives CDR1 SEHNR, CDR2 FQNEAQ (reference sequence). The DNA of the CDR3 is TGTGCCAGCAGCCCTCGGGACACCCGAGCCTACAATGAGCAGTTCTTC. Amino acids: CASSPRDTRAYNEQFF.

This chain joins TRBV20-1 and TRBJ2-2; 9 nucleotides match TRBD2. V gave up 3 bases and J gave up 7 bases; unmatched junction bases: 9. Germline CDR1 is DFQATT and CDR2 is SNEGSKA (reference sequence). This CDR3 is 15 amino acids long. The CDR3 coding sequence is TGCAGTGCTAGTTCGGTAGCGGGAGCGGTCGGGGAGCTGTTTTTT. Translation: CSASSVAGAVGELFF.

This sequence joins TRBV27 and TRBJ2-3; D call uncertain. V was cut by 8 bases and J by 5 bases, with 8 bases left in between. CDR3 length: 11 amino acids. The germline gives CDR1 MNHEY, CDR2 SMNVEV (reference sequence). The chain's CDR3 is CASPSEDTQYF. CDR3 in DNA: TGTGCCAGCCCCAGCGAAGATACGCAGTATTTT.

V gene TRBV15 combines with J gene TRBJ1-5; D ambiguous. The CDR3 consists of 13 residues. Per germline, CDR1 LNHNV and CDR2 YYDKDF (reference sequence). The V end was cut by 1 base, the J end by 11 bases, with 12 bases between. The CDR3 here is CATSRGRSGAQHF. In DNA form, the CDR3 reads TGTGCCACCAGCAGAGGCAGATCCGGGGCCCAGCATTTT.

This chain links TRBV3-1 (or the pseudogene TRBV3-2) with TRBJ1-2; 8 bases are a match to TRBD1. After removal of 0 bases from V and 7 bases from J, the junction contained 10 bases not matched to a gene. Looked up from germline, CDR1 is LGHDT and CDR2 is YNNKEL (reference sequence). The CDR3 consists of 16 residues. The CDR3 reads CASSQERGTGYSGYTF. CDR3 coding DNA: TGTGCCAGCAGCCAAGAAAGGGGGACAGGTTATAGTGGCTACACCTTC.

The chain recombines TRBV24-1 with TRBJ2-5, with a possible D match to TRBD1 (8 bases). CDR3 length: 15 amino acids. Germline V gene sequence: CDR1 KGHDR, CDR2 SFDVKD. V was trimmed by 4 bases and J by 5 bases, leaving 16 bases between them. The CDR3 protein is CATSDGQGGRETQYF. The DNA for the CDR3 is TGTGCCACCAGTGACGGACAGGGAGGGAGGGAGACCCAGTACTTC.

CDR3 coding DNA: TGTGCCAGCAGCTGGGACAGGGGGGGGAACATTCAGTACTTC. Encoded protein: CASSWDRGGNIQYF. The V gene is TRBV11-1, the J gene TRBJ2-4; 11 bases are shared with TRBD1. This CDR3 contains 14 residues. Unmatched junction bases numbered 3, after V lost 4 bases and J lost 7 bases. Germline V gene lookup returns CDR1 SGHAT and CDR2 FQDESV (reference sequence).

This clone has a handful of counts. V usage is TRBV11-2 and J usage is TRBJ2-7, with TRBD2 matching over 12 bases. Per germline, CDR1 SGHAT and CDR2 FQNNGV. Losses at the gene ends were 7 bases for V and 1 base for J; bases not matched to a gene: 11. This CDR3 is built from 17 residues. CDR3 loop: CASTLNRLAGVSYEQYF. In DNA, the CDR3 is TGTGCCAGCACCCTGAACCGACTAGCGGGAGTTTCCTACGAGCAGTACTTC.

The chain links TRBV29-1 to TRBJ1-2; D ambiguous. There are 15 residues in the CDR3. Per germline, CDR1 SQVTM and CDR2 ANQGSEA. Trimming removed 7 bases at V and 3 bases at J, with 21 bases between. The CDR3 sequence: CSARRSPGWDYGYTF. The CDR3 DNA follows: TGCAGCGCTCGGAGATCCCCTGGGTGGGACTATGGCTACACCTTC.

The chain employs TRBV11-3 and TRBJ1-3; D is uncertain. Trimming removed 1 base from V and 4 bases from J, with 20 bases in between. CDR1 and CDR2 from the germline V gene are SGHNT and YENEEA. This CDR3 comprises 18 residues. The CDR3 DNA follows: TGTGCCAGCAGCTTAGTGCGTAAGGTCCAGCGGTCAGGAAACACCATATATTTT. Protein sequence: CASSLVRKVQRSGNTIYF.

The genes are TRBV18 and TRBJ2-2; possibly TRBD1 for D (5 bases). V was shortened by 5 bases and J by 1 base, with 11 bases between the two germline ends. From germline, CDR1 is KGHSH and CDR2 LQKENI. The CDR3 consists of 15 residues. The CDR3, as DNA: TGTGCCAGCTCATTATACCAGGGGAACACCGGGGAGCTGTTTTTT. Protein: CASSLYQGNTGELFF.

J is TRBJ1-1 and V is TRBV9; no reliable D call. The germline gives CDR1 SGDLS, CDR2 YYNGEE. V was shortened by 1 base and J by 1 base, with 14 bases between the two germline ends. The CDR3 is 16 residues long. CDR3 sequence: CASSVMAGQENTEAFF. The CDR3 nucleotides read TGTGCCAGCAGCGTAATGGCGGGCCAGGAGAACACTGAAGCTTTCTTT.

This chain links TRBV6-2 or TRBV6-3 with TRBJ1-2; D may be TRBD1 (5 bases). This CDR3 region has 15 residues. Germline CDR1 MNHEY, CDR2 SVGEGT. Deletions cut 6 bases from V and 0 bases from J, with 14 bases between. Written as DNA, the CDR3 is TGTGCCAGCAGCGAAACGGACAATCCTAACTATGGCTACACCTTC. This gives the protein CASSETDNPNYGYTF.

This chain joins TRBV28 and TRBJ2-7; 8 bases map to TRBD2. With 6 bases clipped from V and 5 bases from J, the junction kept 9 bases outside the gene matches. Germline assignment: CDR1 MDHEN and CDR2 SYDVKM. The CDR3 has 14 amino acids. CDR3 in amino acids: CASSSSGSAHEQYF. CDR3 nucleotides: TGTGCCAGCAGCTCAAGCGGGAGTGCACACGAGCAGTACTTC.

The J gene is TRBJ1-5, the V gene TRBV2; possibly TRBD1 for D (5 bases). Looked up from germline, CDR1 is SNHLY and CDR2 is FYNNEI. The CDR3 runs to 18 residues. V gave up 4 bases and J gave up 2 bases, with 21 bases separating them. The CDR3 sequence is CASSVRRERTHRNQPQHF. The CDR3 nucleotides are TGTGCCAGCAGTGTTCGCAGGGAAAGAACACACCGCAATCAGCCCCAGCATTTT.

The chain is built from TRBV28 and TRBJ2-3; 14 nucleotides match TRBD2. V shed 3 bases and J 4 bases; nucleotides not matched to a gene: 9. The CDR3 is made up of 18 amino acids. The V gene's germline CDR1 is MDHEN and CDR2 SYDVKM. The CDR3 loop reads CASSFWPGLAGGSDTQYF. Written as DNA, the CDR3 is TGTGCCAGCAGTTTTTGGCCTGGACTAGCGGGAGGCTCAGATACGCAGTATTTT. Supplemented by reference TRBV28 and TRBJ2-3, the full variable domain reads DVKVTQSSRYLVKRTGEKVFLECVQDMDHENMFWYRQDPGLGLRLIYFSYDVKMKEKGDIPEGYSVSREKKERFSLILESASTNQTSMYLCASSFWPGLAGGSDTQYFGPGTRLTVL.

This clone appeared once. V and J are TRBV28 and TRBJ1-5; 12 bases are shared with TRBD1. V shed 7 bases and J 6 bases; nucleotides not matched to a gene: 7. Germline V gene lookup returns CDR1 MDHEN and CDR2 SYDVKM. The CDR3 consists of 15 residues. CDR3: CASIAGTGGSQPQHF. CDR3 coding DNA: TGTGCCAGCATTGCTGGGACAGGGGGCAGTCAGCCCCAGCATTTT. The full variable domain, rest sourced from reference TRBV28 and TRBJ1-5, is DVKVTQSSRYLVKRTGEKVFLECVQDMDHENMFWYRQDPGLGLRLIYFSYDVKMKEKGDIPEGYSVSREKKERFSLILESASTNQTSMYLCASIAGTGGSQPQHFGDGTRLSIL.

The gene calls are TRBV19 and TRBJ1-1; 8 nucleotides line up with TRBD1. The CDR3 is 13 residues long. Germline V lookup: CDR1 LNHDA, CDR2 SQIVND (reference sequence). V lost 6 bases to trimming and J lost 1 base; unmatched junction nucleotides: 1. CDR3 in DNA: TGTGCCAGTAGAGACAGGGGGAACACTGAAGCTTTCTTT. Amino acid sequence: CASRDRGNTEAFF.

This clone was seen more than once but under ten times. This chain links TRBV6-5 with TRBJ2-7; TRBD2 matches 11 bases. The CDR3 is 15 amino acids. The V segment lost 8 bases and the J segment 1 base; nucleotides outside the gene matches: 7. Germline V CDR1 and CDR2: MNHEY, SVGAGI. In nucleotides, the CDR3 is TGTGCCAGCGCCCGACTAGCGGGACTGTCCTACGAGCAGTACTTC. Its protein is CASARLAGLSYEQYF.

This clone was seen once. The chain is built from TRBV2 and TRBJ1-4; a weak D match, TRBD1 (5 bases). V dropped 7 bases and J dropped 8 bases, with 17 bases sitting between them. The CDR3 totals 14 residues. The germline V gene encodes CDR1 SNHLY and CDR2 FYNNEI. In nucleotides, the CDR3 is TGTGCCAGCACCACTCTTCGGGGGGGGGAAAAACTGTTTTTT. It translates to CASTTLRGGEKLFF.

The rearrangement uses TRBV7-9 and TRBJ2-2; tentative D call: TRBD1 (6 bases). CDR1 and CDR2 (germline): SEHNR, FQNEAQ (reference sequence). The CDR3 extends over 17 amino acids. V was shortened by 5 bases and J by 7 bases, with 23 bases between the two germline ends. The CDR3 loop is CASSPGLGASQGGELFF. The CDR3 nucleotides are TGTGCCAGCAGCCCAGGTTTGGGGGCTAGCCAGGGCGGGGAGCTGTTTTTT.

This sequence joins TRBV11-2 and TRBJ2-5, with D maybe TRBD2 (6 bases). The CDR3 has 13 amino acids. The V end was cut by 7 bases, the J end by 5 bases, with 14 bases between. CDR1 and CDR2 (germline): SGHAT, FQNNGV. The CDR3 region has the DNA TGTGCCAGCAAGGAGGGCCCGATGGAGACCCAGTACTTC. It yields the protein CASKEGPMETQYF.

This clone was counted once. V usage is TRBV30 and J usage is TRBJ2-7; tentative D call: TRBD2 (6 bases). This CDR3 has 18 residues. V dropped 3 bases and J dropped 3 bases, with 27 bases sitting between them. The germline CDR1 and CDR2 sequences are GTSNPN and SVGIG (reference sequence). The CDR3 loop reads CAWSKVSPTSLIVYEQYF. Written as DNA, the CDR3 is TGTGCCTGGAGCAAAGTATCCCCCACTAGCTTAATAGTCTACGAGCAGTACTTC.

V is TRBV18 and J is TRBJ2-1; TRBD2 aligns across 13 bases. The J segment lost 1 base and the V segment lost 0 bases, leaving 0 bases of the junction unmatched. Per germline, CDR1 KGHSH and CDR2 LQKENI. CDR3 length: 17 amino acids. Here the CDR3 reads CASSPPGLAGSYNEQFF. The CDR3 DNA follows: TGTGCCAGCTCACCACCGGGACTAGCGGGGTCCTACAATGAGCAGTTCTTC.

The chain uses TRBV9 and TRBJ2-7, with 8 bases fitting TRBD1. V lost 0 bases and J lost 5; bases outside the gene matches: 7. Germline V lookup: CDR1 SGDLS, CDR2 YYNGEE. CDR3 length equals 15 residues. The CDR3 DNA sequence: TGTGCCAGCAGCGTAGGGACAGGGCCCACCCACGAGCAGTACTTC. Translated: CASSVGTGPTHEQYF.